Below are 16 T cell receptor beta chains sequenced from a single sample in a study of T cells expressing NK-cell markers. TCRdb re-called the 5' RACE reads and shows each CDR3 protein once, DNA omitted. The table lists approximately 550,000 distinct CDR3 sequences. The sample consisted of blood T cells: a sorted CD56 or NKG2C T cell subset, CD4+ or CD8+ T cells, or bulk PBMC T cells (not recorded which). The receptors here all came from a man aged 18 to 30 in good health.

V usage is TRBV15 and J usage is TRBJ2-2; TCRdb picks TRBD1, but there is no DNA to check that call. CDR1 and CDR2 (germline): LNHNV, YYDKDF (reference sequence). This CDR3 is built from 12 residues. The CDR3 sequence is CATTRTGGELFF.

V usage is TRBV3-1 and J usage is TRBJ2-7; TCRdb's D call of TRBD2 is untestable without DNA. CDR1 and CDR2 from the germline V gene are LGHDT and YNNKEL (reference sequence). The CDR3 is made up of 14 amino acids. The CDR3: CASSLELAAYEQYF.

The chain joins TRBV10-2 to TRBJ1-1; TCRdb reports TRBD1, a call that lacks DNA to check it against. Germline CDR1 WSHSY, CDR2 SAAADI. The length of the CDR3 is 16 residues. The CDR3 loop reads CASRKHLQGANTEAFF.

The rearrangement links TRBV9 to TRBJ1-2. Per germline, CDR1 SGDLS and CDR2 YYNGEE. CDR3 length: 14 amino acids. The CDR3: CASSVQVADYGYTF.

The rearrangement uses TRBV12-3 or TRBV12-4 and TRBJ2-2; as DNA is missing, the TRBD2 call by TCRdb cannot be tested. The CDR3 covers 16 residues. The CDR3 here is CASNNPETSIPGELFF.

The rearrangement joins TRBV5-6 to TRBJ2-5. Germline values: CDR1 SGHDT, CDR2 YYEEEE. The CDR3 has 13 amino acids. This CDR3 is CASSLVHGETQYF.

V gene TRBV29-1 combines with J gene TRBJ1-2. The CDR3 is 13 amino acids. The germline V gene has CDR1 SQVTM and CDR2 ANQGSEA. CDR3 amino acids: CSVDSGANYGYTF.

The rearrangement joins TRBV5-1 to TRBJ2-1; without DNA, the TCRdb call of TRBD1 cannot be checked. There are 17 residues in the CDR3. CDR1 is SGHRS and CDR2 is YFSETQ in the germline V gene. CDR3: CASSSLRQGALPNEQFF.

The CDR3 here is CASSLGVDSNTGELFF. The chain combines TRBV5-1 with TRBJ2-2. The CDR3 extends over 16 amino acids. Germline V gives CDR1 SGHRS, CDR2 YFSETQ.

The rearrangement links TRBV10-1 to TRBJ2-1; TCRdb's D call of TRBD2 is untestable without DNA. There are 13 residues in the CDR3. The V gene's germline CDR1 is WNHNN and CDR2 SYGVQD (reference sequence). The CDR3 sequence is CASSDSPHNEQFF.

CDR3 sequence reads: CASSRAGQATKASTGEQYF. This chain joins TRBV6-1 and TRBJ2-7; lacking DNA, the TRBD1 call made by TCRdb goes unchecked. Germline V gene data show CDR1 as MNHNS and CDR2 as SASEGT. The CDR3 length is 19 residues.

The V gene is TRBV5-1, the J gene TRBJ2-2; TCRdb reports TRBD2, a call that lacks DNA to check it against. Per germline, CDR1 SGHRS and CDR2 YFSETQ. The length of the CDR3 is 20 residues. The CDR3 spells CASSPGIWASGRALTGELFF.

The gene calls are TRBV27 and TRBJ2-3. In germline, CDR1 is MNHEY, CDR2 SMNVEV (reference sequence). The CDR3 runs 16 residues. CDR3: CASSFGSGYSTDTQYF.

The genes are TRBV11-2 and TRBJ2-1; TCRdb indicates TRBD1, and absent DNA this call remains unverified. CDR1 SGHAT and CDR2 FQNNGV come from the germline V gene. The CDR3 length is 18 residues. This CDR3 is CASSLVPGQGYSYNEQFF.

This chain joins TRBV18 and TRBJ1-1; TCRdb proposes TRBD1, but this gene call is untestable without DNA. Germline CDR1 reads KGHSH; CDR2 reads LQKENI. The CDR3 consists of 16 residues. The CDR3 region is CASSPPTGNPVGQAFF. The whole variable domain, remainder taken from reference TRBV18 and TRBJ1-1, is NAGVMQNPRHLVRRRGQEARLRCSPMKGHSHVYWYRQLPEEGLKFMVYLQKENIIDESGMPKERFSAEFPKEGPSILRIQQVVRGDSAAYFCASSPPTGNPVGQAFFGQGTRLTVV.

This chain connects TRBV4-3 to TRBJ2-2. The CDR3 runs to 15 residues. Germline values: CDR1 LGHNA, CDR2 YSLEER. The CDR3 sequence is CASSQDVGNTGELFF.